This TCR beta chain was observed in a study of OX40 agonist ivuxolimab in advanced cancers. Germline CDR1 and CDR2: SNHLY and FYNNEI. V was pared by 9 bases and J by 4 bases, with 20 bases of the junction left unmatched. The CDR3 totals 17 residues. Sequenced by immunoSEQ multiplex PCR; TCRdb stores in-frame clones only, minus some. The sample includes under 60,000 clones, 88% of them seen just once. The sequencing here drew on CD4+ or CD8+ T cells sorted from blood, taken in a trial of the OX40 agonist ivuxolimab. The rearrangement joins TRBV2 to TRBJ1-1; 7 bases align to TRBD1. The source is an adult with an advanced solid tumor such as melanoma, head and neck, liver or kidney cancer. For the CDR3, the DNA is TGTGCCAGTAGCCTCTACACAGGGGCCCTGGGGATCACTGAAGCTTTCTTT. Its protein product is CASSLYTGALGITEAFF. Combining the CDR3 with reference TRBV2 and TRBJ1-1 gives the whole variable domain EPEVTQTPSHQVTQMGQEVILRCVPISNHLYFYWYRQILGQKVEFLVSFYNNEISEKSEIFDDQFSVERPDGSNFTLKIRSTKLEDSAMYFCASSLYTGALGITEAFFGQGTRLTVV.